This T cell receptor (beta chain) was recorded in a study of cytomegalovirus exposure and HLA in healthy donors. Study information: Clustering assigned about 79% of the approximately 370 genotyped donors to the Caucasian-associated ancestry cluster.

V dropped 4 bases and J dropped 0; count of bases not matched to a gene: 3. There are 15 residues in the CDR3. Germline CDR1 SGHRS, CDR2 YFSETQ. Whole-study findings and limits: It was in a later analysis that TCR association rates were seen to vary by HLA locus, highest for DRB1 and lowest for HLA-C. In a later analysis, CMV-associated beta chains were mostly HLA-associated, it appeared.

PCR employed 60 Vbeta and 13 Jbeta primers. Sequenced by immunoSEQ multiplex PCR; TCRdb stores in-frame clones only, minus some. The sample table sets out approximately 38,000 clones. Turning to this clone: What it binds is not known.

This sequence originates from a man younger than 40 in good health and CMV-seronegative. This rearrangement joins TRBV5-1 to TRBJ2-3, with 9 bases fitting TRBD1. Input material: PBMCs. In nucleotides, the CDR3 is TGCGCCAGCAGCCTCGGACAGGGGAGCACAGATACGCAGTATTTT. Protein sequence: CASSLGQGSTDTQYF.